The source of this TCR beta chain is a study of PD-1 blockade in classical Hodgkin lymphoma. About this clone itself: As yet, its antigen is unknown.

Sequencing used immunoSEQ multiplex PCR; TCRdb keeps in-frame clones, though not all of them. The data contain around 150,000 clones, approximately 72% of them singletons. All patients relapsed after autologous stem cell transplantation, and brentuximab vedotin exposure varied. Study-wide results and caveats: Patients starting nivolumab under 1 year after ASCT were excluded. Complete responders started with a diversity level that resembled newly diagnosed patients at baseline.

Germline-derived CDR1 and CDR2 are KGHSH and LQKENI. The CDR3 contains 13 residues. V was cut by 2 bases and J by 8 bases, with 9 bases left in between. The V and J genes are TRBV18 and TRBJ1-4, with D unclear. The sequencing used peripheral blood mononuclear cells (PBMCs), collected before the second cycle of nivolumab. This receptor was identified in a human donor with classical Hodgkin lymphoma. The CDR3 nucleotides read TGTGCCAGCTCACCAGGCAGCGCCGAAAAACTGTTTTTT. Encoded protein: CASSPGSAEKLFF.